These T cell receptor beta chains were read from a single sample in a study of blood T cell repertoires in COVID-19. Produced via immunoSEQ multiplex PCR; TCRdb's table is partial and in-frame only. The table records a few hundred thousand clones, more than 75% of them present only once. The specimen was peripheral blood. These receptors all stem from a woman in her 70s with active or convalescent COVID-19. Both conserved end residues are part of each CDR3. The D gene is left open where the match is weak. Part of the rows lack a size; the others show once, few, many or a class for expanded clones.

d_gene: TRBD1; abundance: NA; v_gene: TRBV19; j_gene: TRBJ1-5; CDR3nt: TGTGCCAGTAGTAACGACAGGGATCAGCCCCAGCATTTT; CDR3aa: CASSNDRDQPQHF
d_gene: TRBD1; abundance: NA; v_gene: TRBV10-1; j_gene: TRBJ1-2; CDR3nt: TGCGCCAGCAGTAAGGACAGGGTACGCGGCTACACCTTC; CDR3aa: CASSKDRVRGYTF
d_gene: NA; abundance: NA; v_gene: TRBV7-9; j_gene: TRBJ2-5; CDR3nt: TGTGCCAGCACCCTTAGTTCGGGGTTGGGTGAGACCCAGTACTTC; CDR3aa: CASTLSSGLGETQYF
d_gene: NA; abundance: NA; v_gene: TRBV10-1; j_gene: TRBJ2-3; CDR3nt: TGCGCCAGCAGTGCCGGGACATCCGTACGAAATACGCAGTATTTT; CDR3aa: CASSAGTSVRNTQYF
d_gene: TRBD1; abundance: NA; v_gene: TRBV24-1; j_gene: TRBJ1-2; CDR3nt: TGTGCCACCAGTGACCCCGGGCAGGGGGCCGATGGCTACACCTTC; CDR3aa: CATSDPGQGADGYTF
d_gene: TRBD1; abundance: NA; v_gene: TRBV2; j_gene: TRBJ2-6; CDR3nt: TGTGCCAGCAGTGGTCGGACAGGGAGCTCTGGGGCCAACGTCCTGACTTTC; CDR3aa: CASSGRTGSSGANVLTF
d_gene: NA; abundance: NA; v_gene: TRBV15; j_gene: TRBJ2-1; CDR3nt: TGTGCCACCAGCAGAGCGACAGGAGAGCAGTTCTTC; CDR3aa: CATSRATGEQFF
d_gene: NA; abundance: NA; v_gene: TRBV5-4; j_gene: TRBJ1-3; CDR3nt: TGTGCCAGCAACGCAGGCTCTGGAAACACCATATATTTT; CDR3aa: CASNAGSGNTIYF
d_gene: NA; abundance: NA; v_gene: TRBV18; j_gene: TRBJ1-5; CDR3nt: TGTGCCAGCTCATCCTATAGCAATCAGCCCCAGCATTTT; CDR3aa: CASSSYSNQPQHF
d_gene: NA; abundance: NA; v_gene: TRBV10-1; j_gene: TRBJ2-7; CDR3nt: TGCGCCAGCAGTGAACCGGGGGAGGAGCAGTACTTC; CDR3aa: CASSEPGEEQYF
d_gene: TRBD2; abundance: NA; v_gene: TRBV7-6; j_gene: TRBJ2-2; CDR3nt: TGTGCCACCCGGACACGTGTTAGCGGGGGGGCCCCGAACACCGGGGAGCTGTTTTTT; CDR3aa: CATRTRVSGGAPNTGELFF
d_gene: TRBD1; abundance: NA; v_gene: TRBV6-5; j_gene: TRBJ1-2; CDR3nt: TGTGCCAGCAGTTACTCGGGGACAGCTAACTATGGCTACACCTTC; CDR3aa: CASSYSGTANYGYTF
d_gene: TRBD1; abundance: NA; v_gene: TRBV7-9; j_gene: TRBJ1-1; CDR3nt: TGTGCCAGCAGCCGTAGCAGGGGGTTAAGGACTGAAGCTTTCTTT; CDR3aa: CASSRSRGLRTEAFF
d_gene: NA; abundance: NA; v_gene: TRBV5-4; j_gene: TRBJ1-1; CDR3nt: TGTGCCAGCAGCCTCGACAGGGAAGCTTTCTTT; CDR3aa: CASSLDREAFF
d_gene: NA; abundance: NA; v_gene: TRBV6-6; j_gene: TRBJ2-7; CDR3nt: TGTGCCAGCAAGGACAGCCTCTTCTCCTACGAGCAGTACTTC; CDR3aa: CASKDSLFSYEQYF
d_gene: NA; abundance: NA; v_gene: TRBV7-2; j_gene: TRBJ1-1; CDR3nt: TGTGCCAGCAGCTCAAGGGGGGGAGGCACTGAAGCTTTCTTT; CDR3aa: CASSSRGGGTEAFF
d_gene: NA; abundance: NA; v_gene: TRBV2; j_gene: TRBJ1-5; CDR3nt: TGTGCCAGCAGCATGATTGGGGGCTCCAATCAGCCCCAGCATTTT; CDR3aa: CASSMIGGSNQPQHF
d_gene: NA; abundance: NA; v_gene: TRBV19; j_gene: TRBJ1-1; CDR3nt: TGTGCCAGTAGTTTTCGACAGGCCACTGAAGCTTTCTTT; CDR3aa: CASSFRQATEAFF
d_gene: TRBD1; abundance: few; v_gene: TRBV6-1; j_gene: TRBJ1-6; CDR3nt: TGTGCCAGCAGTGAACCTTTCGGGACAGGGGGCGGTTTAATAGGGTCCTATAATTCACCCCTCCACTTT; CDR3aa: CASSEPFGTGGGLIGSYNSPLHF
d_gene: TRBD1; abundance: NA; v_gene: TRBV2; j_gene: TRBJ1-2; CDR3nt: TGTGCCAGCAGCCCAGGACAGGGTACTAACTATGGCTACACCTTC; CDR3aa: CASSPGQGTNYGYTF
d_gene: NA; abundance: once; v_gene: TRBV5-4; j_gene: TRBJ2-7; CDR3nt: TGTGCCAGCAGCTCGGACTTCTACGAGCAGTACTTC; CDR3aa: CASSSDFYEQYF
d_gene: TRBD1; abundance: NA; v_gene: TRBV15; j_gene: TRBJ1-4; CDR3nt: TGTGCCACCAGCATAAGGACAGGGGAAAAACTGTTTTTT; CDR3aa: CATSIRTGEKLFF
d_gene: NA; abundance: NA; v_gene: TRBV7-9; j_gene: TRBJ1-1; CDR3nt: TGTGCCAGCAGCCTCACCGGGATAACTGAAGCTTTCTTT; CDR3aa: CASSLTGITEAFF
d_gene: TRBD2; abundance: NA; v_gene: TRBV7-2; j_gene: TRBJ2-1; CDR3nt: TGTGCCAGCAGCCCTCCTTTACCGGGACTAGCATACAATGAGCAGTTCTTC; CDR3aa: CASSPPLPGLAYNEQFF
d_gene: TRBD1; abundance: NA; v_gene: TRBV18; j_gene: TRBJ1-4; CDR3nt: TGTGCCAGCTCACCACGGGCAACAGGGGGCGGTGAAAAACTGTTTTTT; CDR3aa: CASSPRATGGGEKLFF
d_gene: NA; abundance: NA; v_gene: TRBV5-6; j_gene: TRBJ1-1; CDR3nt: TGTGCCAGCAGCTTGGGAGGGGAAATGGACAGCCTTAGGGGAGCTTTCTTT; CDR3aa: CASSLGGEMDSLRGAFF